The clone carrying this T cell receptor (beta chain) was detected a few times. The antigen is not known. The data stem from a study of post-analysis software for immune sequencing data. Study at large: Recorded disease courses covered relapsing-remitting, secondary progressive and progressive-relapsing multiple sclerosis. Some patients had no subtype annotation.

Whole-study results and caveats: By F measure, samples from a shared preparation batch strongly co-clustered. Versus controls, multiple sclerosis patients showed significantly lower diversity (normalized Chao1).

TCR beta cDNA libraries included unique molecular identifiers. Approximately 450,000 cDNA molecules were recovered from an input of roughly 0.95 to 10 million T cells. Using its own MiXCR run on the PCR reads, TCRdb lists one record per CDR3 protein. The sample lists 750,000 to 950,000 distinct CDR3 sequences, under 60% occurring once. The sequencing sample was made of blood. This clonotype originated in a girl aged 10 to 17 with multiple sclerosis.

The DNA of the CDR3 is TGTGCCAGCAGTACGGGGGTAGAAGCTTTCTTT. Protein: CASSTGVEAFF. The chain is built from TRBV13 and TRBJ1-1, with TRBD1 as a possible D gene (5 bases). The germline V and J ends were trimmed by 6 bases and 8 bases, with 10 bases remaining between them. The CDR3 runs 11 residues. Germline-derived CDR1 and CDR2 are PRHDT and FYEKMQ (reference sequence). The variable domain in full, completed from reference TRBV13 and TRBJ1-1, reads AAGVIQSPRHLIKEKRETATLKCYPIPRHDTVYWYQQGPGQDPQFLISFYEKMQSDKGSIPDRFSAQQFSDYHSELNMSSLELGDSALYFCASSTGVEAFFGQGTRLTVV.